The sequence of this T cell receptor (beta chain) was determined in a study of T cells in Graves' hyperthyroidism and ophthalmopathy. This clonotype has just a few counts. Amplification of TCR beta CDR3 regions used RNA as the template. A set of HTBI primers served as the primers for a first-round RT-PCR of the TCR CDR3. TCRdb independently ran MiXCR on the multiplex PCR reads; one entry per CDR3 protein. The sample contains about 600,000 distinct CDR3 sequences, around 14% of which appear only once. V lost 5 bases to trimming and J lost 3 bases; unmatched junction nucleotides: 8. The CDR3 spans 16 residues. The germline V gene has CDR1 MNHEY and CDR2 SMNVEV (reference sequence).

The sequenced material came from blood. The sequence derives from a woman younger than 35 with Graves' ophthalmopathy. The chain couples TRBV27 to TRBJ1-5, with 9 nucleotides matching TRBD1. The CDR3 protein is CASSRGQGWSNQPQHF. Written as DNA, the CDR3 is TGTGCCAGCAGTAGGGGACAGGGCTGGTCCAATCAGCCCCAGCATTTT.